The 11 T cell receptor beta chains below all came from one sample that was sequenced in a study of OX40 agonist ivuxolimab in advanced cancers. Profiling relied on immunoSEQ multiplex PCR, and the TCRdb table lists in-frame clones only, not all of them. The sample yields roughly 55,000 clones, 80% seen once. The source was CD4+ or CD8+ T cells sorted from blood, collected in a trial of the OX40 agonist ivuxolimab. Receptors were obtained from an adult with an advanced solid tumor such as melanoma, head and neck, liver or kidney cancer.

The gene calls are TRBV7-2 and TRBJ2-3; the match to TRBD2 covers 12 bases. Germline loops: CDR1 SGHTA, CDR2 FQGNSA. This CDR3 is built from 17 residues. With V trimmed by 0 bases and J by 4 bases, 5 bases remained unmatched. In nucleotides, the CDR3 is TGTGCCAGCAGCTTAGCGCAGCCTAGCGGGGGGGCAGATACGCAGTATTTT. Protein sequence: CASSLAQPSGGADTQYF.

The CDR3 DNA reads TGTGCCAGCAACCCGACAGGGATATTAAATCAGCCCCAGCATTTT. Translating it yields CASNPTGILNQPQHF. This chain joins TRBV16 and TRBJ1-5; TRBD1 aligns across 7 bases. This CDR3 is built from 15 residues. The germline gives CDR1 KGHSY, CDR2 FQNENV. After removal of 7 bases from V and 4 bases from J, the junction contained 10 bases not matched to a gene.

The V call is TRBV6-5, the J call TRBJ2-6, with a weak D call TRBD1 (5 bases). V was cut by 6 bases and J by 0 bases, with 9 bases left in between. Germline V CDR1 and CDR2: MNHEY, SVGAGI. The CDR3 is 15 amino acids. The CDR3, as DNA: TGTGCCAGCAGACAGGTCGACTCTGGGGCCAACGTCCTGACTTTC. Translated: CASRQVDSGANVLTF.

The V gene is TRBV9, the J gene TRBJ1-2; D gene ambiguous. The germline V and J ends were trimmed by 1 base and 2 bases, with 3 bases remaining between them. The CDR3 runs to 12 residues. CDR1 and CDR2 (germline): SGDLS, YYNGEE. CDR3 sequence reads: CASSVKNYGYTF. The CDR3 nucleotides read TGTGCCAGCAGCGTAAAGAACTATGGCTACACCTTC. The full variable domain, in which reference TRBV9 and TRBJ1-2 provide the parts outside the CDR3, is DSGVTQTPKHLITATGQRVTLRCSPRSGDLSVYWYQQSLDQGLQFLIQYYNGEERAKGNILERFSAQQFPDLHSELNLSSLELGDSALYFCASSVKNYGYTFGSGTRLTVV.

This chain uses TRBV9 with TRBJ1-2; 8 positions agree with TRBD1. The CDR3 has 15 amino acids. The germline gives CDR1 SGDLS, CDR2 YYNGEE. J lost 4 bases, V lost 3 bases, and 8 bases had no gene match. The CDR3 region is CASSAQGGFSYGYTF. The CDR3 nucleotides are TGTGCCAGCAGCGCACAGGGGGGATTCTCCTATGGCTACACCTTC. The entire variable domain, with the rest obtained from reference TRBV9 and TRBJ1-2, is as follows: DSGVTQTPKHLITATGQRVTLRCSPRSGDLSVYWYQQSLDQGLQFLIQYYNGEERAKGNILERFSAQQFPDLHSELNLSSLELGDSALYFCASSAQGGFSYGYTFGSGTRLTVV.

V and J are TRBV7-3 and TRBJ2-5, with D possibly TRBD2 on 5 matching bases. Germline loops: CDR1 SGHTA, CDR2 FQGTGA. V lost 5 bases to trimming and J lost 5 bases, with 15 bases between them. The CDR3 sequence is 14 residues long. The CDR3 DNA is TGTGCCAGCAGCCCCAGCGGCGGGCTCGAGACCCAGTACTTC. This sequence encodes CASSPSGGLETQYF.

The genes are TRBV2 and TRBJ2-5; no definite D call. CDR1 and CDR2 from the germline V gene are SNHLY and FYNNEI. The CDR3 covers 12 residues. The V end was cut by 6 bases, the J end by 7 bases, with 12 bases between. As DNA, the CDR3 is TGTGCCAGCAGCCTAGTATTCGGGACCCAGTACTTC. Translating gives CASSLVFGTQYF.

This clone has only a few counts. The rearrangement links TRBV7-9 to TRBJ2-2, with 10 bases fitting TRBD2. With 5 bases clipped from V and 7 bases from J, the junction kept 13 bases outside the gene matches. Germline CDR1 and CDR2: SEHNR and FQNEAQ (reference sequence). CDR3 length: 17 residues. The DNA for the CDR3 is TGTGCCAGCAGCCTCGGACTAGCGGTACTTAAGAGCGGGGAGCTGTTTTTT. It yields the protein CASSLGLAVLKSGELFF. Based on the CDR3 plus reference TRBV7-9 and TRBJ2-2, the full variable domain is DTGVSQNPRHKITKRGQNVTFRCDPISEHNRLYWYRQTLGQGPEFLTYFQNEAQLEKSRLLSDRFSAERPKGSFSTLEIQRTEQGDSAMYLCASSLGLAVLKSGELFFGEGSRLTVL.

The chain couples TRBV7-9 to TRBJ2-1, with TRBD2 matching over 12 bases. J was trimmed by 5 bases and V by 0 bases; bases with no gene match: 11. This CDR3 region has 19 residues. The germline gives CDR1 SEHNR, CDR2 FQNEAQ (reference sequence). In DNA form, the CDR3 reads TGTGCCAGCAGCTTAGCGTGGGCTAGCGGGAGGGCCTTCAACAATGAGCAGTTCTTC. Translated: CASSLAWASGRAFNNEQFF.

The rearrangement uses TRBV29-1 and TRBJ1-2; D gene ambiguous. V was shortened by 3 bases and J by 6 bases, with 14 bases between the two germline ends. Germline V CDR1 and CDR2: SQVTM, ANQGSEA. The CDR3 has 13 residues. The CDR3 nucleotides read TGCAGCGTTGAGGGTGGCGGGAGGAATGGCTACACCTTC. As protein: CSVEGGGRNGYTF.

This chain connects TRBV7-9 to TRBJ1-5, with 8 bases matching TRBD1. The CDR3 has 14 residues. The V and J ends lost 1 base and 7 bases, in that order; junction bases with no gene match: 3. Germline CDR1 is SEHNR and CDR2 is FQNEAQ (reference sequence). CDR3 nucleotides: TGTGCCAGCAGCTTAGGGGCAGGGGGCCAGCCCCAGCATTTT. It is translated as CASSLGAGGQPQHF.